A single sample is the source of the 21 T cell receptor beta chains below, sequenced in a study of OX40 agonist ivuxolimab in advanced cancers. Data came from immunoSEQ multiplex PCR; TCRdb stores just in-frame clones and leaves some out. The sample shows 90,000 to 150,000 clones, approximately 90% of them seen only once. Sequences were derived from CD4+ or CD8+ T cells sorted from blood, sampled in a trial of the OX40 agonist ivuxolimab. The receptor source for this set is an adult with an advanced solid tumor such as melanoma, head and neck, liver or kidney cancer.

The rearrangement uses TRBV6-5 and TRBJ1-4; the match to TRBD1 covers 7 bases. The CDR3 runs 15 residues. Germline assignment: CDR1 MNHEY and CDR2 SVGAGI. The V segment lost 4 bases and the J segment 7 bases; nucleotides outside the gene matches: 9. CDR3 sequence reads: CASSLTGDLREKLFF. CDR3 nucleotides: TGTGCCAGCAGTTTAACAGGGGATCTTCGTGAAAAACTGTTTTTT.

This chain joins TRBV18 and TRBJ1-4; a possible D gene is TRBD1 (5 bases). The V end lost 3 bases, the J end lost 7 bases, and 15 bases lay between the germline ends. The CDR3 runs to 15 residues. Germline assignment: CDR1 KGHSH and CDR2 LQKENI. The CDR3 nucleotides are TGTGCCAGCTCACCGCCCGGGGGTAGAAGTGAAAAACTGTTTTTT. Translating it yields CASSPPGGRSEKLFF. The full variable domain, with the rest looked up from reference TRBV18 and TRBJ1-4, is NAGVMQNPRHLVRRRGQEARLRCSPMKGHSHVYWYRQLPEEGLKFMVYLQKENIIDESGMPKERFSAEFPKEGPSILRIQQVVRGDSAAYFCASSPPGGRSEKLFFGSGTQLSVL.

This CDR3 reads CASSLGTGELFF. DNA for the CDR3: TGTGCCAGCAGTTTGGGCACCGGGGAGCTGTTTTTT. V gene TRBV28 combines with J gene TRBJ2-2; D not resolved. Germline V gives CDR1 MDHEN, CDR2 SYDVKM. The V end lost 3 bases, the J end lost 4 bases, and 3 bases lay between the germline ends. CDR3 size: 12 residues.

This clone came up a few times. J is TRBJ1-2 and V is TRBV11-2, with 7 bases matching TRBD1. Germline V gene sequence: CDR1 SGHAT, CDR2 FQNNGV. Trimming at V came to 1 base and at J to 4 bases, leaving 3 bases not matched to a gene. The CDR3 spans 14 residues. CDR3 DNA sequence: TGTGCCAGCAGCTTAGTGGGACAGCCCTATGGCTACACCTTC. Encoded protein: CASSLVGQPYGYTF.

The chain combines TRBV7-2 with TRBJ1-5, with D possibly being TRBD1 (5 bases). Trimming took off 5 bases at V and 7 bases at J, with 24 bases between the two ends. The CDR3 consists of 17 residues. Germline assignment: CDR1 SGHTA and CDR2 FQGNSA. The CDR3 DNA reads TGTGCCAGCAGCACAGGCAGCGACGGCAGCCCAGGGCAGCCCCAGCATTTT. This codes for CASSTGSDGSPGQPQHF.

The chain has TRBV15 and TRBJ1-2; tentative D call: TRBD1 (5 bases). Germline V gives CDR1 LNHNV, CDR2 YYDKDF (reference sequence). V shed 0 bases and J shed 2 bases, with 10 bases lying between them. The CDR3 has 15 amino acids. CDR3 loop: CATSREGGTNYGYTF. For the CDR3, the DNA is TGTGCCACCAGCAGAGAGGGGGGAACCAACTATGGCTACACCTTC.

The chain joins TRBV5-1 to TRBJ2-3, with D possibly being TRBD1 (6 bases). The germline gives CDR1 SGHRS, CDR2 YFSETQ. V dropped 1 base and J dropped 3 bases, with 6 bases sitting between them. The CDR3 has 13 residues. CDR3 coding DNA: TGCGCCAGCAGCTTGCAGGGGACAGATACGCAGTATTTT. Residues: CASSLQGTDTQYF. The entire variable domain, with the rest obtained from reference TRBV5-1 and TRBJ2-3, is as follows: KAGVTQTPRYLIKTRGQQVTLSCSPISGHRSVSWYQQTPGQGLQFLFEYFSETQRNKGNFPGRFSGRQFSNSRSEMNVSTLELGDSALYLCASSLQGTDTQYFGPGTRLTVL.

The chain employs TRBV5-4 and TRBJ1-6; D call uncertain. This CDR3 has 15 amino acids. Germline CDR1 reads SGHNT; CDR2 reads YYREEE (reference sequence). The V end was cut by 0 bases, the J end by 1 base, with 5 bases between. The CDR3 nucleotides read TGTGCCAGCAGCTTGGCTGCGTCCTATAATTCACCCCTCCACTTT. Its protein product is CASSLAASYNSPLHF.

This sequence joins TRBV15 and TRBJ2-5; D possibly corresponds to TRBD2 (5 bases). The CDR3 consists of 14 residues. CDR1 LNHNV and CDR2 YYDKDF come from the germline V gene (reference sequence). V lost 1 base to trimming and J lost 2 bases, with 8 bases between them. The CDR3 region is CATSRVSEQETQYF. DNA for the CDR3: TGTGCCACCAGCAGAGTTAGCGAGCAAGAGACCCAGTACTTC.

V gene TRBV9 combines with J gene TRBJ2-6; the D is unclear. CDR3 length equals 17 residues. The germline CDR1 and CDR2 sequences are SGDLS and YYNGEE. V lost 0 bases and J 0 bases, leaving 10 bases between the germline ends. The DNA for the CDR3 is TGTGCCAGCAGCGTAGGCGGCACAAGCTCTGGGGCCAACGTCCTGACTTTC. It translates to CASSVGGTSSGANVLTF.

This chain connects TRBV9 to TRBJ1-2, with 8 bases fitting TRBD1. Germline V gene sequence: CDR1 SGDLS, CDR2 YYNGEE. The CDR3 consists of 14 residues. V shed 4 bases, J shed 6 bases, and the junction held 8 bases outside the gene matches. In nucleotides, the CDR3 is TGTGCCAGCAGCCCAAGACAGGGGTCCGATGGCTACACCTTC. Translation gives CASSPRQGSDGYTF.

V and J are TRBV7-2 and TRBJ1-4, with D possibly matching TRBD1 (5 bases). Germline-derived CDR1 and CDR2 are SGHTA and FQGNSA. Trimming shortened V by 7 bases and J by 5 bases, and 14 bases separated the two germline ends. The CDR3 length is 14 residues. The CDR3 nucleotides read TGTGCCAGCATCGGGGACCGAACAAATGAAAAACTGTTTTTT. Its protein is CASIGDRTNEKLFF.

The J gene is TRBJ1-4, the V gene TRBV28, with D possibly TRBD1 on 6 matching bases. V lost 5 bases and J 5 bases, leaving 15 bases between the germline ends. The CDR3 spans 15 residues. Germline V gene data show CDR1 as MDHEN and CDR2 as SYDVKM. CDR3 in DNA: TGTGCCAGCAGTCCCCCAGGGGCGCGGAATGAAAAACTGTTTTTT. Amino acids: CASSPPGARNEKLFF.

The sample holds one count of this clone. V and J are TRBV2 and TRBJ2-1; D uncertain. Looked up from germline, CDR1 is SNHLY and CDR2 is FYNNEI. The CDR3 totals 14 residues. Trimming shortened V by 6 bases and J by 4 bases, and 13 bases separated the two germline ends. The CDR3 DNA sequence: TGTGCCAGCAGACCAGAGTACAAGTACAATGAGCAGTTCTTC. It specifies CASRPEYKYNEQFF.

The chain recombines TRBV6-5 with TRBJ2-7; D ambiguous. V was pared by 2 bases and J by 5 bases, with 7 bases between. This CDR3 is 12 amino acids long. The germline V gene encodes CDR1 MNHEY and CDR2 SVGAGI. CDR3: CASSYPPHEQYF. The CDR3 DNA is TGTGCCAGCAGTTACCCCCCCCACGAGCAGTACTTC.

The chain combines TRBV10-1 with TRBJ2-7; TRBD2 agrees at 13 bases. This CDR3 is built from 15 residues. The germline gives CDR1 WNHNN, CDR2 SYGVQD (reference sequence). With 2 bases clipped from V and 3 bases from J, the junction kept 1 base outside the gene matches. Here the CDR3 reads CASSEGLAGVYEQYF. In nucleotides, the CDR3 is TGCGCCAGCAGTGAGGGACTAGCGGGGGTCTACGAGCAGTACTTC.

The chain is built from TRBV28 and TRBJ1-2; D remains ambiguous. Germline V gives CDR1 MDHEN, CDR2 SYDVKM. The CDR3 contains 12 residues. Trimming cost V 8 bases and J 4 bases, with 11 bases left between them. CDR3: CASEALTYGYTF. In DNA, the CDR3 is TGTGCCAGCGAGGCCCTTACCTATGGCTACACCTTC.

The genes are TRBV13 and TRBJ1-6; TRBD1 is a possible D gene (5 bases). This CDR3 is built from 12 residues. Looked up from germline, CDR1 is PRHDT and CDR2 is FYEKMQ (reference sequence). The V end lost 3 bases, the J end lost 10 bases, and 7 bases lay between the germline ends. CDR3 nucleotide sequence: TGTGCCAGCAGCTTCCCAGGGTCACCCCTCCACTTT. Translating it yields CASSFPGSPLHF.

Remarks on this clone: An end of the junction does not agree with germline; a read error may underlie this. The genes are TRBV29-1 and TRBJ1-2, with unresolved D. This CDR3 spans 12 amino acids. Germline CDR1 is SQVTM and CDR2 is ANQGSEA. Here the CDR3 DNA reads TGCAGCTTTGAGGGCAGCGCCGGAGGCTACACCTTC. Its protein product is CSFEGSAGGYTF.

The V call is TRBV4-2, the J call TRBJ2-2; D gene unclear. V was pared by 0 bases and J by 8 bases, with 10 bases between. The CDR3 runs to 14 residues. Germline CDR1 and CDR2: LGHNA and YNFKEQ. The CDR3 DNA follows: TGTGCCAGCAGCCAAGAATCCAGTCCGGGGGAGCTGTTTTTT. This translates into CASSQESSPGELFF.

The chain uses TRBV5-1 and TRBJ2-2; 9 bases agree with TRBD1. Trimming removed 5 bases from V and 4 bases from J; junction bases left unmatched: 0. The CDR3 spans 13 residues. CDR1 is SGHRS, CDR2 YFSETQ, per germline. The chain's CDR3 is CASRTGGTGELFF. The CDR3 coding sequence is TGCGCCAGCAGGACAGGGGGCACCGGGGAGCTGTTTTTT.